This is a list of T cell receptor beta chains from one sample in a study of T cell responses to AZD1222 COVID-19 vaccine. Data came from immunoSEQ multiplex PCR; TCRdb stores just in-frame clones and leaves some out. The profile shows 90,000 to 120,000 clones, about 90% of them singletons. The source was peripheral blood, collected 28 days after the second AZD1222 dose. The source of these receptors is an adult who received the AZD1222 COVID-19 vaccine. Both conserved end residues are part of each CDR3. Each record gives: clone size, V gene, D gene, J gene, CDR3 protein, CDR3 DNA. A D gene is named only where the DNA matches it firmly. Size is stated for part of the rows, as once, few or many counts, or as a class when the clone is expanded.

>NA|TRBV11-2|TRBD2|TRBJ2-7
CASTFGRDTHAYEQYF
TGTGCCAGCACCTTCGGGAGGGACACCCATGCCTACGAGCAGTACTTC
>NA|TRBV2|TRBD2|TRBJ2-3
CASSELAGALSSTDTQYF
TGTGCCAGCAGTGAACTAGCGGGGGCCCTCTCTAGCACAGATACGCAGTATTTT
>NA|TRBV6-5|NA|TRBJ1-1
CASSQRQENTEAFF
TGTGCCAGCTCCCAGAGACAGGAGAACACTGAAGCTTTCTTT
>NA|TRBV19|TRBD1|TRBJ1-1
CASSLDRVPSEAFF
TGTGCCAGTAGTCTTGACAGGGTCCCTTCTGAAGCTTTCTTT
>NA|TRBV6-5|NA|TRBJ2-7
CASSYSVGLGSYEQYF
TGTGCCAGCAGTTACTCGGTAGGTTTAGGATCCTACGAGCAGTACTTC
>NA|TRBV3-1/TRBV3-2|NA|TRBJ1-1
CASTLGLNTEAFF
TGTGCCAGCACTCTGGGGCTGAACACTGAAGCTTTCTTT
>NA|TRBV18|TRBD1|TRBJ2-7
CASSPRTGITYEQYF
TGTGCCAGCTCACCTCGGACAGGGATTACCTACGAGCAGTACTTC
>NA|TRBV19|TRBD1|TRBJ1-5
CASSVWTGDQPQHF
TGTGCCAGTAGTGTATGGACAGGGGATCAGCCCCAGCATTTT
>few|TRBV28|NA|TRBJ2-7
CASRTTSSYEQYF
TGTGCCAGCAGGACTACTAGCTCCTACGAGCAGTACTTC
>NA|TRBV5-6|NA|TRBJ2-1
CASSPGQHPAGEQFF
TGTGCCAGCAGCCCGGGACAACACCCGGCGGGGGAGCAGTTCTTC
>NA|TRBV28|NA|TRBJ2-5
CASSPPGQEETQYF
TGTGCCAGCAGTCCACCGGGACAAGAAGAGACCCAGTACTTC
>NA|TRBV7-8|NA|TRBJ1-5
CASSPVEGVGDQPQHF
TGTGCCAGCAGCCCGGTGGAGGGGGTTGGGGATCAGCCCCAGCATTTT
>NA|TRBV6-5|NA|TRBJ1-4
CASSRRGLSEKLFF
TGTGCCAGCAGCCGGCGGGGGCTAAGTGAAAAACTGTTTTTT
>NA|TRBV11-2|NA|TRBJ1-1
CASSFSDKAFF
TGTGCCAGCAGCTTCTCGGACAAAGCTTTCTTT
>NA|TRBV9|NA|TRBJ1-1
CASSKSRQGGTEAFF
TGTGCCAGCAGCAAGAGCAGGCAAGGGGGCACTGAAGCTTTCTTT
>NA|TRBV2|TRBD1|TRBJ2-1
CASRETGQGYYEQFF
TGTGCCAGCAGGGAGACGGGACAGGGGTATTATGAGCAGTTCTTC
>NA|TRBV7-2|NA|TRBJ1-2
CASSTGREYGYTF
TGTGCCAGCAGCACCGGACGGGAGTATGGCTACACCTTC
>once|TRBV10-3|TRBD1|TRBJ1-5
CAISEQTGTRAQHF
TGTGCCATCAGTGAGCAGACAGGGACTCGGGCCCAGCATTTT
>NA|TRBV7-9|TRBD2|TRBJ2-7
CASKPLGAGVDRGYEQYF
TGTGCCAGCAAACCCCTGGGAGCGGGAGTTGATAGGGGCTACGAGCAGTACTTC
>NA|TRBV28|NA|TRBJ1-2
CASSYVGTISYTF
TGTGCCAGCAGCTACGTCGGGACAATAAGCTACACCTTC
>NA|TRBV7-2|NA|TRBJ1-2
CASSLGYRMGGYTF
TGTGCCAGCAGCTTAGGCTACAGGATGGGTGGCTACACCTTC
>NA|TRBV4-1|NA|TRBJ1-4
CASSPQDPGREKLFF
TGCGCCAGCAGCCCTCAGGACCCCGGGCGTGAAAAACTGTTTTTT
>NA|TRBV4-1|NA|TRBJ1-4
CASSQALQFNEKLFF
TGCGCCAGCAGCCAAGCTTTACAGTTTAATGAAAAACTGTTTTTT
>once|TRBV5-4|TRBD2|TRBJ2-5
CASSHGGLETQYF
TGTGCCAGCAGCCACGGGGGGTTAGAGACCCAGTACTTC
>NA|TRBV9|TRBD1|TRBJ1-4
CASSEGDSLINEKLFF
TGTGCCAGCAGCGAGGGGGACAGCCTAATTAATGAAAAACTGTTTTTT
>NA|TRBV10-3|NA|TRBJ2-1
CAISEVYTNNEQFF
TGTGCCATCAGTGAGGTTTACACTAACAATGAGCAGTTCTTC
>NA|TRBV19|NA|TRBJ1-3
CASSIGRTGNTIYF
TGTGCCAGTAGTATAGGGCGGACTGGAAACACCATATATTTT
>NA|TRBV2|NA|TRBJ2-3
CARTLGDTQYF
TGTGCCAGAACCCTCGGAGATACGCAGTATTTT
>NA|TRBV6-5|NA|TRBJ1-5
CASSYRGSEPQHF
TGTGCCAGCAGTTATCGGGGTAGTGAGCCCCAGCATTTT